This paragraph reports one T cell receptor (beta chain). Its antigen is still unknown. The study drew its donors from healthy HIV-negative adults without recent acute infections or vaccinations. The sample originates from a study of shared clonotypes between healthy human individuals. The study's findings and limits: Memory subsets had estimated richness that was generally smaller than that of naive subsets.

Germline CDR1 is SGHAT and CDR2 is FQNNGV. The CDR3 contains 11 residues. Trimming left V 6 bases short and J 14 bases short, with 16 bases between. The repertoire was sequenced with immunoSEQ multiplex PCR; TCRdb's copy has only in-frame clones and lacks some. Among some 980,000 clones, 76% were seen once, and the ten largest hold over 1.3%. This chain uses TRBV11-2 with TRBJ1-2; D gene ambiguous. Input material: memory CD4+ T cells sorted from blood. This sample's subset: CD45RA-negative fraction. This TCR derives from a man aged 18 to 29 in good health. The CDR3, as DNA: TGTGCCAGCAGTTCCGGGATCCTAAAGACCTTC. This sequence encodes CASSSGILKTF.